The entry below describes one TCR beta chain. Its antigen remains unidentified. Germline CDR1 reads MDHEN; CDR2 reads SYDVKM. This CDR3 region has 17 residues. 13 Jbeta primers and 60 Vbeta primers were used for the PCR. Repertoires were generated with immunoSEQ multiplex PCR, while TCRdb's copy carries only in-frame clones and drops some. The sample lists approximately 150,000 clones, around 9.6% occurring once. The sample originates from a study of cytomegalovirus exposure and HLA in healthy donors. General observations from the study: For presence/absence analyses, sequencing depth was assumed to be roughly uniform across donors. A prior analysis recorded that most TCR beta V segments were productive about 90% or about 30% of the time.

This rearrangement joins TRBV28 to TRBJ2-5; TRBD2 agrees at 11 bases. Matching the DNA end better, TRBJ2-7 makes the J call doubtful. The sequence was obtained from a male donor in good health and CMV-seronegative. The sample taken for sequencing was PBMCs. The DNA of the CDR3 is TGTGCCAGCAGTCATTTGGGTAGCGGGAGGGATCGCTACGAGCAGTACTTC. Its translation is CASSHLGSGRDRYEQYF.